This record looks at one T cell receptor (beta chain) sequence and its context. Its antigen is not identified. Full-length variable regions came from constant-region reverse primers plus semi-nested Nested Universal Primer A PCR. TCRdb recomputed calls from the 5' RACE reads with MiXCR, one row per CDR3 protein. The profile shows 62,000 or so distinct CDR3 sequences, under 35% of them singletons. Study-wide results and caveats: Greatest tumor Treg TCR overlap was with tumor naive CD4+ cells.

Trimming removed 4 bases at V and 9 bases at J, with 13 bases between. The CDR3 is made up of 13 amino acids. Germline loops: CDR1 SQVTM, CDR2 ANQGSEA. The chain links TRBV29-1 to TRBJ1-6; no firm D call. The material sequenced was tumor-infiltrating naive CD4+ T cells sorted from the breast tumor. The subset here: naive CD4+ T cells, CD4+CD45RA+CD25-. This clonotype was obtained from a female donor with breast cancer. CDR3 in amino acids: CSVGQEKGSPLHF. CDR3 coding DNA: TGCAGCGTTGGCCAGGAAAAGGGTTCACCCCTCCACTTT.